Listed here are 27 T cell receptor beta chains from one sample, sequenced in a study of T cell responses to AZD1222 COVID-19 vaccine. Clones were sequenced by immunoSEQ multiplex PCR, and TCRdb holds only the in-frame ones, with some missing. The sample lists around 140,000 clones, around nine tenths occurring once. The specimen was peripheral blood, collected on day 0 of AZD1222 vaccination. These receptors were taken from an adult in good health.

V and J are TRBV5-1 and TRBJ1-1; D remains unclear. V shed 3 bases and J shed 2 bases, with 8 bases lying between them. The CDR3 sequence is 13 residues long. From germline, CDR1 is SGHRS and CDR2 YFSETQ. In DNA form, the CDR3 reads TGCGCCAGCAGCTCACGGGGAAACACTGAAGCTTTCTTT. Residues: CASSSRGNTEAFF.

This chain uses TRBV11-3 with TRBJ1-5; D is unclear. This CDR3 region has 15 residues. Trimming left V 1 base short and J 4 bases short, with 11 bases between. Germline V gene lookup returns CDR1 SGHNT and CDR2 YENEEA. The CDR3 loop reads CASSLVGPENQPQHF. CDR3 bases: TGTGCCAGCAGCTTAGTTGGGCCGGAGAATCAGCCCCAGCATTTT.

The chain combines TRBV6-1 with TRBJ2-7; no definite D call. Germline lookup yields CDR1 MNHNS and CDR2 SASEGT. This CDR3 is 12 amino acids long. The germline V and J ends were trimmed by 2 bases and 7 bases, with 9 bases remaining between them. The CDR3 coding sequence is TGTGCCAGCAGTGAACTAGGAGAGGAGCAGTACTTC. It yields the protein CASSELGEEQYF.

This rearrangement joins TRBV4-1 to TRBJ1-1; TRBD1 is a possible D gene (6 bases). The CDR3 consists of 15 residues. V shed 0 bases and J shed 5 bases, with 13 bases lying between them. CDR1 and CDR2 (germline): MGHRA, YSYEKL. CDR3 protein: CASSQDGGRGTEAFF. The DNA of the CDR3 is TGCGCCAGCAGCCAAGATGGGGGGCGAGGGACTGAAGCTTTCTTT.

This clone was detected only once. The chain joins TRBV19 to TRBJ1-5; tentative D call: TRBD1 (5 bases). The CDR3 contains 13 residues. The V end was cut by 7 bases, the J end by 9 bases, with 16 bases between. CDR1 is LNHDA, CDR2 SQIVND, per germline (reference sequence). CDR3 residues: CASKTPRAGPQHF. DNA of the CDR3: TGTGCCAGTAAAACCCCCAGGGCCGGGCCCCAGCATTTT.

This clone appeared a single time. This chain uses TRBV11-2 with TRBJ1-1; D remains unclear. Trimming left V 5 bases short and J 3 bases short, with 16 bases between. The CDR3 runs 15 residues. CDR1 and CDR2 (germline): SGHAT, FQNNGV. The chain's CDR3 is CASSAALGGHTEAFF. CDR3 nucleotide sequence: TGTGCCAGCAGCGCAGCCTTAGGAGGACACACTGAAGCTTTCTTT. Combining the CDR3 with reference TRBV11-2 and TRBJ1-1 gives the whole variable domain EAGVAQSPRYKIIEKRQSVAFWCNPISGHATLYWYQQILGQGPKLLIQFQNNGVVDDSQLPKDRFSAERLKGVDSTLKIQPAKLEDSAVYLCASSAALGGHTEAFFGQGTRLTVV.

The chain recombines TRBV9 with TRBJ2-7, with 7 positions matching TRBD1. The trim removed 3 bases at V and 5 bases at J, leaving 8 bases unmatched. Per germline, CDR1 SGDLS and CDR2 YYNGEE. There are 14 residues in the CDR3. CDR3 protein: CASSAETGSNEQYF. CDR3 DNA sequence: TGTGCCAGCAGCGCCGAGACAGGGAGTAACGAGCAGTACTTC.

V is TRBV7-2 and J is TRBJ2-3; D unresolved. Germline-derived CDR1 and CDR2 are SGHTA and FQGNSA. This CDR3 has 15 amino acids. V was clipped by 3 bases and J by 0 bases, with 10 bases between them. The CDR3 loop is CASSFFWRSTDTQYF. DNA of the CDR3: TGTGCCAGCAGCTTTTTTTGGCGTAGCACAGATACGCAGTATTTT.

As regards this clone: Because the CDR3's place on the DNA is in doubt, the DNA is left out and the CDR3 is given as listed by TCRdb. The chain recombines TRBV28 with TRBJ2-7. The germline CDR1 and CDR2 sequences are MDHEN and SYDVKM. The CDR3 is 15 residues long, counting both termini. CDR3 in amino acids: CASSLFGNGVYEQYF.

This clone was recorded a few times. J is TRBJ2-7 and V is TRBV7-2; TRBD2 matches 10 bases. Looked up from germline, CDR1 is SGHTA and CDR2 is FQGNSA. The CDR3 runs to 14 residues. V gave up 4 bases and J gave up 3 bases; unmatched junction bases: 3. CDR3 in DNA: TGTGCCAGCAGCTGGGGACTAGCGTACTACGAGCAGTACTTC. Translation gives CASSWGLAYYEQYF.

This CDR3 is CASSQERGGSATQYF. The CDR3 DNA is TGCGCCAGCAGCCAAGAGCGGGGGGGGTCGGCGACCCAGTACTTC. The V call is TRBV4-1, the J call TRBJ2-5, with 9 bases that match TRBD2. The V and J ends lost 0 bases and 7 bases, in that order; junction bases with no gene match: 6. CDR3 length: 15 residues. Per the germline V gene, CDR1 is MGHRA and CDR2 is YSYEKL.

This clone was detected once. The V gene is TRBV23-1, the J gene TRBJ2-7; weak D call: TRBD2 (6 bases). TRBV23-1 is an ORF; its function is uncertain. The CDR3 is made up of 16 amino acids. The V and J ends lost 4 bases and 0 bases respectively, with 16 bases between them. In DNA, the CDR3 is TGCGCCAGCAGTCGAGAGGGCCGGGAGAGCTCCTACGAGCAGTACTTC. As protein: CASSREGRESSYEQYF.

The chain links TRBV19 to TRBJ1-3; 7 positions agree with TRBD1. With V trimmed by 9 bases and J by 6 bases, 5 bases remained unmatched. CDR3 length: 12 amino acids. Germline lookup yields CDR1 LNHDA and CDR2 SQIVND (reference sequence). CDR3 nucleotides: TGTGCCAGGGGGGACAGAAAAAACACCATATATTTT. Its protein product is CARGDRKNTIYF.

The chain joins TRBV28 to TRBJ2-1; D is possibly TRBD1 or TRBD2 (6 bases each). V lost 3 bases and J lost 6, with 15 bases in between. The CDR3 runs to 15 residues. The germline CDR1 and CDR2 sequences are MDHEN and SYDVKM. CDR3 coding DNA: TGTGCCAGCAGTTTGCGGGACACAATAAGCAATGAGCAGTTCTTC. This translates into CASSLRDTISNEQFF.

The CDR3 region has the DNA TGTGCCAGCAGCTTAGTAGTTGAGACCCAGTACTTC. Amino acids: CASSLVVETQYF. The chain carries TRBV7-9 and TRBJ2-5; no clear D gene. Trimming left V 1 base short and J 5 bases short, with 5 bases between. Per germline, CDR1 SEHNR and CDR2 FQNEAQ (reference sequence). This CDR3 has 12 residues.

A note on this clone: One end of the junction is discordant with germline, which a read error may explain. This sequence joins TRBV7-7 and TRBJ2-1, with TRBD1 identical over 10 bases. This CDR3 region has 15 residues. Germline V gives CDR1 SSHAT, CDR2 FNYEAQ (reference sequence). The CDR3 nucleotides are TGTGCTAGCAGTCCGGACAGGGGGTCCTACAATGAGCAGTTCTTC. Its protein is CASSPDRGSYNEQFF.

V and J are TRBV4-2 and TRBJ2-2, with a tentative D call TRBD1 (6 bases). Trimming pared 1 base from V and 6 bases from J, leaving 12 bases between. Germline V lookup: CDR1 LGHNA, CDR2 YNFKEQ. CDR3 length: 15 residues. The CDR3 protein is CASSQVIGGSGELFF. The CDR3 nucleotides are TGTGCCAGCAGCCAAGTAATTGGGGGCTCCGGGGAGCTGTTTTTT.

The V and J genes are TRBV10-3 and TRBJ1-5, with D possibly TRBD1 on 5 matching bases. V was shortened by 1 base and J by 1 base, with 14 bases between the two germline ends. Germline V CDR1 and CDR2: ENHRY, SYGVKD. CDR3 length: 17 residues. The CDR3 sequence: CAISEFGGRGSNQPQHF. The CDR3 DNA follows: TGTGCCATCAGTGAGTTTGGAGGACGGGGGAGCAATCAGCCCCAGCATTTT.

The chain has TRBV6-5 and TRBJ1-5; TRBD1 aligns across 7 bases. Losses at the gene ends were 8 bases for V and 7 bases for J; bases not matched to a gene: 8. Germline values: CDR1 MNHEY, CDR2 SVGAGI. The CDR3 is made up of 13 amino acids. CDR3 loop: CASRATGQQPQHF. CDR3 bases: TGTGCCAGCCGGGCGACAGGGCAACAGCCCCAGCATTTT.

V is TRBV15 and J is TRBJ1-2; D ambiguous. V lost 0 bases, J lost 8 bases, and 4 bases lay in between. Germline V gene lookup returns CDR1 LNHNV and CDR2 YYDKDF (reference sequence). CDR3 size: 11 residues. CDR3 bases: TGTGCCACCAGCAGAGATGAAGGCTACACCTTC. It codes for CATSRDEGYTF. The full variable domain, in which reference TRBV15 and TRBJ1-2 provide the parts outside the CDR3, is DAMVIQNPRYQVTQFGKPVTLSCSQTLNHNVMYWYQQKSSQAPKLLFHYYDKDFNNEADTPDNFQSRRPNTSFCFLDIRSPGLGDTAMYLCATSRDEGYTFGSGTRLTVV.

The V gene is TRBV7-2, the J gene TRBJ1-6, with D unclear. The CDR3 extends over 14 amino acids. The ends were cut back, 5 bases at V and 9 bases at J, with 14 bases in the middle. Germline V gene sequence: CDR1 SGHTA, CDR2 FQGNSA. The CDR3 sequence: CASSLDFSGSPLHF. The CDR3 nucleotides read TGTGCCAGCAGCCTTGATTTTTCTGGTTCACCCCTCCACTTT.

This chain uses TRBV5-1 with TRBJ1-1; no definite D call. V gave up 2 bases and J gave up 2 bases, with 19 bases separating them. The V gene's germline CDR1 is SGHRS and CDR2 YFSETQ. This CDR3 has 17 amino acids. This CDR3 reads CASSLNTRGGKNTEAFF. In DNA, the CDR3 is TGCGCCAGCAGCTTAAACACGCGAGGAGGGAAAAACACTGAAGCTTTCTTT.

The rearrangement links TRBV10-3 to TRBJ1-2; D ambiguous. The germline V gene encodes CDR1 ENHRY and CDR2 SYGVKD. V was cut by 3 bases and J by 4 bases, with 9 bases left in between. The CDR3 spans 13 residues. The CDR3 protein is CAISDRSPYGYTF. Here the CDR3 DNA reads TGTGCCATCAGTGACAGGAGCCCCTATGGCTACACCTTC.

V usage is TRBV3-1 (or the pseudogene TRBV3-2) and J usage is TRBJ1-1; D perhaps matches TRBD1 (6 bases). The CDR3 runs to 15 residues. CDR1 is LGHDT and CDR2 is YNNKEL in the germline V gene (reference sequence). V was trimmed by 0 bases and J by 2 bases, leaving 10 bases between them. The CDR3 here is CASSQDPGANTEAFF. In nucleotides, the CDR3 is TGTGCCAGCAGCCAAGATCCGGGGGCTAACACTGAAGCTTTCTTT.

The V call is TRBV28, the J call TRBJ2-3, with no clear D. V was pared by 4 bases and J by 6 bases, with 11 bases between. This CDR3 comprises 13 residues. CDR1 MDHEN and CDR2 SYDVKM come from the germline V gene. The CDR3 here is CASSSNTHDTQYF. DNA of the CDR3: TGTGCCAGCAGTTCCAACACACACGATACGCAGTATTTT.

This rearrangement joins TRBV18 to TRBJ2-2; D might be TRBD1 (5 bases). The V gene lost 2 bases and the J gene lost 3 bases, with 13 bases spanning the gap. The CDR3 has 16 amino acids. Germline CDR1 reads KGHSH; CDR2 reads LQKENI. This CDR3 is CASSPFQGGDTGELFF. The CDR3 nucleotides read TGTGCCAGCTCACCATTCCAGGGTGGGGACACCGGGGAGCTGTTTTTT.

The rearrangement links TRBV6-6 to TRBJ2-1, with TRBD2 identical over 10 bases. The CDR3 runs 17 residues. CDR1 and CDR2 from the germline V gene are MNHNY and SVGAGI (reference sequence). The ends lost 5 bases at V and 7 bases at J; junction bases unmatched: 14. The CDR3 here is CASSLTPSGGASNEQFF. CDR3 coding DNA: TGTGCCAGCAGTCTAACGCCGAGCGGGGGGGCCTCAAATGAGCAGTTCTTC.